This is a list of T cell receptor beta chains from one sample in a study of cytomegalovirus exposure and HLA in healthy donors. Clones were sequenced by immunoSEQ multiplex PCR, and TCRdb holds only the in-frame ones, with some missing. The sample consists of just over 150,000 clones, around 84% of them appearing once. The sequenced material came from PBMCs. The receptors originated from a young man in good health and CMV-seronegative. The CDR3 runs from the conserved cysteine through the conserved F or W. The order of the fields is D gene, clone size, V gene, J gene, CDR3 protein, CDR3 DNA. D genes are given only for firm matches. A clone size is listed for some rows: how often the clone was seen (once, few, many), or a class if it is expanded.

TRBD2	.	TRBV9	TRBJ2-1	CASSGVSGRAPKQFF	TGTGCCAGCAGCGGAGTTAGCGGGAGGGCCCCAAAGCAGTTCTTC
TRBD1	.	TRBV19	TRBJ1-2	CASSLGTERDGYTF	TGTGCCAGTAGTCTCGGGACAGAGAGAGATGGCTACACCTTC
TRBD1	.	TRBV7-9	TRBJ1-2	CASSSAWDRHRGYTF	TGTGCCAGCAGCTCCGCCTGGGACAGGCATCGGGGCTACACCTTC
TRBD2	.	TRBV29-1	TRBJ2-1	CSVEGGERGRYNEQFF	TGCAGCGTTGAAGGGGGCGAGCGGGGCCGATACAATGAGCAGTTCTTC
.	.	TRBV7-9	TRBJ1-5	CASSLLSQPQHF	TGTGCCAGCAGCCTTCTGAGTCAGCCCCAGCATTTT
TRBD1	.	TRBV5-4	TRBJ1-1	CASSLRTGKNTEAFF	TGTGCCAGCAGCTTGAGGACAGGGAAGAACACTGAAGCTTTCTTT
.	.	TRBV9	TRBJ1-1	CASSVADGSTEAFF	TGTGCCAGCAGCGTAGCTGACGGGAGCACTGAAGCTTTCTTT
.	.	TRBV7-8	TRBJ2-1	CASALGGFSYNEQFF	TGTGCCAGCGCCCTCGGGGGTTTCTCCTACAATGAGCAGTTCTTC
TRBD2	once	TRBV5-1	TRBJ2-1	CASSLQGGGYRNEQFF	TGCGCCAGCAGCTTGCAAGGCGGGGGGTATCGCAATGAGCAGTTCTTC
.	.	TRBV7-9	TRBJ1-3	CASSLESDLFTDTIYF	TGTGCCAGCAGCTTAGAGAGCGATCTTTTCACGGACACCATATATTTT
.	.	TRBV4-1	TRBJ2-1	CASSRVDTSSYNEQFF	TGCGCCAGCAGCCGGGTAGACACGAGCTCCTACAATGAGCAGTTCTTC
TRBD2	.	TRBV27	TRBJ2-5	CASSSREAGETQYF	TGTGCCAGCAGTTCCCGGGAGGCAGGAGAGACCCAGTACTTC
.	.	TRBV7-9	TRBJ2-1	CSSQESLTSVSYNEQFF	TGTTCCAGCCAGGAAAGTTTAACGTCCGTCTCCTACAATGAGCAGTTCTTC
.	.	TRBV2	TRBJ2-7	CASSVTGEGEQYF	TGTGCCAGCAGTGTTACGGGGGAAGGCGAGCAGTACTTC
.	.	TRBV2	TRBJ1-2	CASSGYSGGYGYTF	TGTGCCAGCAGTGGTTATTCAGGAGGGTATGGCTACACCTTC
.	.	TRBV19	TRBJ1-5	CASSVQFSNQPQHF	TGTGCCAGTAGTGTACAGTTTAGCAATCAGCCCCAGCATTTT
TRBD1	.	TRBV18	TRBJ2-3	CASSLRGQASGTQYF	TGTGCCAGCTCACTCAGGGGACAGGCGTCGGGTACGCAGTATTTT
.	.	TRBV2	TRBJ2-1	CASSEDRVANEQFF	TGTGCCAGCAGTGAAGACAGGGTGGCCAATGAGCAGTTCTTC
TRBD2	.	TRBV28	TRBJ2-5	CASSLGGLAFETQYF	TGTGCCAGCAGTTTAGGCGGACTAGCGTTTGAGACCCAGTACTTC
TRBD2	.	TRBV9	TRBJ2-1	CASSSLADNEQFF	TGTGCCAGCAGCTCACTAGCGGACAATGAGCAGTTCTTC
TRBD2	.	TRBV28	TRBJ2-1	CASSLGLAGVLDEQFF	TGTGCCAGCAGCTTAGGGCTAGCGGGAGTTTTGGATGAGCAGTTCTTC
TRBD1	.	TRBV15	TRBJ2-1	CATTGDRRYNEQFF	TGTGCCACGACGGGGGACAGGAGGTACAATGAGCAGTTCTTC
.	once	TRBV2	TRBJ2-7	CASSGVSYEQYF	TGTGCCAGCTCAGGCGTTTCCTACGAGCAGTACTTC
.	.	TRBV7-3	TRBJ2-5	CASTNRGSGTSGETQYF	TGTGCCAGCACCAACAGGGGTAGCGGGACGTCCGGGGAGACCCAGTACTTC
.	.	TRBV6-1	TRBJ2-3	CASSGENRNTDTQYF	TGTGCCAGCAGTGGGGAGAACCGCAACACAGATACGCAGTATTTT
.	once	TRBV5-1	TRBJ1-2	CASSSKSGLYGYTF	TGCGCCAGCAGCTCAAAATCGGGTCTCTATGGCTACACCTTC
TRBD1	.	TRBV19	TRBJ1-1	CASGTGGTTEAFF	TGTGCCAGTGGGACAGGGGGGACGACTGAAGCTTTCTTT
.	.	TRBV18	TRBJ2-1	CASSPFPPRVADEQFF	TGTGCCAGCTCACCATTCCCCCCGCGGGTAGCGGATGAGCAGTTCTTC
.	.	TRBV5-6	TRBJ2-4	CASSDLNRVVAKNIQYF	TGTGCCAGCAGCGATCTAAACAGGGTGGTGGCCAAAAACATTCAGTACTTC
TRBD1	.	TRBV6-6	TRBJ1-6	CASSYRGQGEGSPLHF	TGTGCCAGCAGTTACCGAGGACAGGGGGAAGGGTCACCCCTCCACTTT
.	.	TRBV28	TRBJ1-5	CASSFNTLGQPQHF	TGTGCCAGCAGTTTCAACACCCTTGGTCAGCCCCAGCATTTT
TRBD1	.	TRBV13	TRBJ2-7	CASSLVGQGPYEQYF	TGTGCCAGCAGCTTGGTGGGACAGGGCCCCTACGAGCAGTACTTC
.	.	TRBV5-1	TRBJ2-7	CASNAGTSFYEQYF	TGCGCCAGCAATGCCGGGACAAGCTTCTACGAGCAGTACTTC
TRBD2	.	TRBV7-2	TRBJ2-5	CASSLGGLAGGPRKTQYF	TGTGCCAGCAGCTTAGGCGGACTAGCGGGAGGGCCGAGGAAGACCCAGTACTTC
TRBD2	few	TRBV30	TRBJ2-1	CALRVNGGANEQFF	TGTGCCTTGAGAGTGAACGGGGGGGCCAATGAGCAGTTCTTC
.	.	TRBV9	TRBJ1-3	CASSPARASSGNTIYF	TGTGCCAGCAGTCCCGCCAGGGCCTCCTCTGGAAACACCATATATTTT
TRBD1	.	TRBV6-5	TRBJ2-7	CASSYSTGGYEQYF	TGTGCCAGCAGTTACTCTACAGGGGGCTACGAGCAGTACTTC
.	.	TRBV19	TRBJ1-5	CASQGLPDINQPQHF	TGTGCCAGCCAAGGTCTCCCGGACATCAACCAGCCCCAGCATTTT
TRBD2	few	TRBV5-1	TRBJ2-1	CASSPRSGLAHEQFF	TGCGCCAGCAGCCCCAGGTCGGGACTAGCCCATGAGCAGTTCTTC
.	.	TRBV7-2	TRBJ1-5	CASSSKRDQPQHF	TGTGCCAGCAGCTCTAAAAGAGATCAGCCCCAGCATTTT
TRBD1	.	TRBV6-5	TRBJ1-4	CASRPGTGFKEKLFF	TGTGCCAGCAGACCGGGGACAGGTTTTAAAGAAAAACTGTTTTTT
.	.	TRBV11-2	TRBJ2-7	CASSLTQVYEQYF	TGTGCCAGCAGCTTGACACAGGTCTACGAGCAGTACTTC
.	few	TRBV29-1	TRBJ2-7	CSVVPSGRSYEQYF	TGCAGCGTTGTCCCGAGTGGGAGATCCTACGAGCAGTACTTC
TRBD1	.	TRBV7-3	TRBJ2-5	CASSPRGRGYQETQYF	TGTGCCAGCAGCCCCAGGGGCAGGGGGTACCAAGAGACCCAGTACTTC
TRBD1	.	TRBV7-9	TRBJ1-4	CASSLEYGDPVTGLFF	TGTGCCAGCAGCTTAGAGTATGGGGATCCTGTGACAGGGCTGTTTTTT
TRBD1	.	TRBV27	TRBJ1-5	CANPRGLGNQPQHF	TGTGCCAACCCCAGGGGGCTTGGCAATCAGCCCCAGCATTTT
.	.	TRBV27	TRBJ1-3	CASSLRGTGNTIYF	TGTGCCAGCAGTTTACGGGGAACTGGAAACACCATATATTTT
.	few	TRBV5-1	TRBJ2-3	CASSLAAGVSDTQYF	TGCGCCAGCAGCTTGGCGGCAGGGGTGTCGGATACGCAGTATTTT